This T cell receptor (beta chain) came from a study of T cells in Graves' hyperthyroidism and ophthalmopathy. Overall study context: Before any treatment, at initial diagnosis, peripheral blood was collected.

This clonotype was counted at least ten times. What it binds is not known. Study findings and constraints: Blood samples included most of the expanded thyroid clonotypes exceeding 0.001.

The TCR beta CDR3 regions underwent amplification using RNA transcripts as the source. The HTBI primer set was used in a first-round RT-PCR of the TCR CDR3. TCRdb reanalysed the multiplex PCR reads using MiXCR and keeps one entry per CDR3 protein. Among some 570,000 distinct CDR3 sequences listed, over 12% were seen once. Ophthalmopathy patients showed a Clinical Activity Score of at least 3, NOSPECS grade of at least 4 and duration under 3 months. Lactation, pregnancy, other autoimmune disease or uncontrolled infection excluded patients. CDR3 length: 16 residues. With V trimmed by 6 bases and J by 5 bases, 6 bases remained unmatched. Germline V gives CDR1 MDHEN, CDR2 SYDVKM.

The receptor was isolated from a woman in her late teens or twenties with Graves' ophthalmopathy. The chain links TRBV28 to TRBJ2-1, with 14 nucleotides matching TRBD2. The sample taken for sequencing was blood. CDR3 sequence: CASSLTGLAGDNEQFF. The CDR3 DNA follows: TGTGCCAGCAGCCTTACGGGACTAGCGGGAGACAATGAGCAGTTCTTC.